This is a list of T cell receptor beta chains from one sample in a study of regulatory T cells in long-lasting Graves disease. TCRdb processed the multiplex PCR reads anew with MiXCR; each CDR3 protein has one entry. Of hundreds of thousands of distinct CDR3 sequences in the sample, less than 25% are singletons; the top ten hold under 25%. The source was peripheral blood mononuclear cells (PBMCs), collected when the disease was refractory, from a patient treated with antithyroid drugs. These receptors were collected from a female donor with Graves disease. The CDR3 runs from the conserved cysteine through the conserved F or W. Fields, in order: clone size, D gene, J gene, V gene, CDR3 protein, CDR3 DNA. A D gene is named only where the DNA matches it firmly. A clone size is listed for some rows: how often the clone was seen (once, few, many), or a class if it is expanded.

- - TRBJ2-3 TRBV5-1 CASSYLTDTQYF TGCGCCAGCAGCTACCTCACAGATACGCAGTATTTT
many - TRBJ1-5 TRBV28 CASRLAHSNQPQHF TGTGCCAGCAGATTGGCCCATAGCAATCAGCCCCAGCATTTT
many TRBD1 TRBJ2-7 TRBV10-1 CASSDWGGTGSYEQYF TGCGCCAGCAGTGATTGGGGCGGGACAGGGTCCTACGAGCAGTACTTC
- - TRBJ2-4 TRBV7-2 CASSLLLASNLAKNIQYF TGTGCCAGCAGCTTACTACTAGCTAGCAACTTAGCCAAAAACATTCAGTACTTC
once - TRBJ2-2 TRBV3-1 CASSQDFQTLNANTGELFF TGTGCCAGCAGCCAAGACTTCCAGACCTTAAACGCGAACACCGGGGAGCTGTTTTTT
few - TRBJ2-5 TRBV9 CASSAQGTETQYF TGTGCCAGCAGCGCTCAGGGTACGGAGACCCAGTACTTC
few - TRBJ1-2 TRBV28 CASSFWGALGYTF TGTGCCAGCAGTTTCTGGGGCGCGTTGGGCTACACCTTC
once TRBD1 TRBJ2-7 TRBV18 CASSARQGAYEQYF TGTGCCAGCTCAGCCCGACAGGGGGCCTACGAGCAGTACTTC
- TRBD1 TRBJ1-5 TRBV20-1 CSAGSPDRGQPQHF TGCAGTGCAGGGTCCCCGGACAGGGGCCAGCCCCAGCATTTT
many TRBD2 TRBJ2-5 TRBV2 CASSGTSGREETQYF TGTGCCAGCAGTGGGACTAGCGGGAGGGAAGAGACCCAGTACTTC
many - TRBJ1-4 TRBV11-2 CASSADVGVGEKLFF TGTGCCAGCAGCGCGGATGTAGGGGTAGGGGAAAAACTGTTTTTT
- - TRBJ1-6 TRBV28 CASSRTYSPLHF TGTGCCAGCAGTCGGACGTATTCACCCCTCCACTTT
- TRBD1 TRBJ1-2 TRBV7-2 CASSRTGTSYTF TGTGCCAGCAGCCGGACAGGCACTAGCTACACCTTC
- TRBD2 TRBJ2-5 TRBV4-2 CASSQGLANSGAQETQYF TGTGCCAGCAGCCAAGGGCTAGCTAACAGCGGGGCACAAGAGACCCAGTACTTC
many - TRBJ2-5 TRBV12-3/TRBV12-4 CASRGLKETQYF TGTGCCAGCAGAGGATTAAAAGAGACCCAGTACTTC
few TRBD1 TRBJ1-2 TRBV5-5 CASSAGTGMYGYTF TGTGCCAGCAGCGCCGGGACAGGGATGTATGGCTACACCTTC
many - TRBJ1-1 TRBV24-1 CATSDSTEAFF TGTGCCACCAGTGATAGCACTGAAGCTTTCTTT
few - TRBJ2-6 TRBV28 CASSFSVVSGANVLTF TGTGCCAGCAGTTTTAGCGTCGTCTCTGGGGCCAACGTCCTGACTTTC
many - TRBJ1-4 TRBV2 CASSESEQNEKLFF TGTGCCAGCAGTGAGTCGGAGCAGAATGAAAAACTGTTTTTT
many - TRBJ2-5 TRBV28 CASSRRDYYQETQYF TGTGCCAGCAGTCGCCGCGACTACTACCAAGAGACCCAGTACTTC
- - TRBJ2-7 TRBV7-9 CASSLPVAVGEQYF TGTGCCAGCAGCTTACCGGTAGCGGTGGGCGAGCAGTACTTC
- - TRBJ1-5 TRBV29-1 CSVRDGNQPQHF TGCAGCGTGAGGGACGGGAATCAGCCCCAGCATTTT
many - TRBJ2-7 TRBV28 CASSDGLLSYEQYF TGTGCCAGCAGCGACGGACTCCTCTCCTACGAGCAGTACTTC
many - TRBJ1-1 TRBV5-1 CASSYGQMNTEAFF TGCGCCAGCAGCTACGGACAGATGAACACTGAAGCTTTCTTT
- - TRBJ2-1 TRBV7-2 CASSLATDNEQFF TGTGCCAGCAGCTTAGCTACTGACAATGAGCAGTTCTTC
few TRBD2 TRBJ2-7 TRBV6-1 CASSRLAGVMSYEQYF TGTGCCAGCTCTAGACTAGCGGGAGTGATGTCCTACGAGCAGTACTTC
many - TRBJ1-1 TRBV12-3/TRBV12-4 CASSPGRGPNTEAFF TGTGCCAGCAGTCCAGGGAGGGGACCGAACACTGAAGCTTTCTTT
- TRBD1 TRBJ2-7 TRBV11-2 CASSRMTGYEQYF TGTGCCAGCAGCAGGATGACAGGGTACGAGCAGTACTTC
- - TRBJ1-3 TRBV30 CAGNRAGNTIYF TGTGCCGGAAACAGGGCTGGAAACACCATATATTTT
few TRBD1 TRBJ1-5 TRBV20-1 CSASQGQALNQPQHF TGCAGTGCTAGCCAGGGACAGGCCCTTAATCAGCCCCAGCATTTT
- TRBD2 TRBJ2-7 TRBV5-1 CASSLAALAGGYEQYF TGCGCCAGCAGCTTGGCGGCTCTAGCGGGAGGGTACGAGCAGTACTTC
many TRBD2 TRBJ2-4 TRBV12-3/TRBV12-4 CASSLAPGGGDKNIQYF TGTGCCAGCAGTTTAGCGCCCGGCGGGGGGGACAAAAACATTCAGTACTTC
few - TRBJ2-2 TRBV7-9 CASSLTEGDGELFF TGTGCCAGCAGCTTAACAGAGGGGGACGGGGAGCTGTTTTTT
- - TRBJ1-2 TRBV7-9 CASTSRGGGYTF TGTGCCAGCACATCGAGGGGCGGCGGCTACACCTTC
few TRBD2 TRBJ2-5 TRBV27 CASRPGTSGRGDETQYF TGTGCCAGCAGACCCGGGACTAGCGGGAGAGGGGATGAGACCCAGTACTTC
few - TRBJ1-6 TRBV7-2 CASSLDGQGLAPLHF TGTGCCAGCAGCTTAGACGGGCAGGGGTTAGCACCCCTCCACTTT
- - TRBJ2-5 TRBV19 CASSIIGRETQYF TGTGCCAGTAGTATAATTGGGCGAGAGACCCAGTACTTC
many - TRBJ2-7 TRBV2 CASSERSLAPPYEQYF TGTGCCAGCAGTGAAAGGAGCCTAGCGCCCCCCTACGAGCAGTACTTC
- - TRBJ2-7 TRBV20-1 CSAKSPSAYEQYF TGCAGTGCTAAGTCTCCTAGCGCGTACGAGCAGTACTTC
- - TRBJ1-1 TRBV19 CASEAWGGRTEAFF TGTGCCAGTGAGGCATGGGGGGGGAGGACTGAAGCTTTCTTT
few TRBD2 TRBJ2-2 TRBV12-3/TRBV12-4 CATRTSGSGNTGELFF TGTGCCACCCGGACTAGCGGGAGTGGCAACACCGGGGAGCTGTTTTTT
- TRBD1 TRBJ2-7 TRBV9 CASSVQGQGSSEQYF TGTGCCAGCAGCGTGCAGGGACAGGGGTCATCCGAGCAGTACTTC
few - TRBJ2-1 TRBV28 CASRVWSSYNEQFF TGTGCCAGCAGGGTCTGGAGCTCCTACAATGAGCAGTTCTTC
few - TRBJ2-7 TRBV10-3 CAISESNSPYEQYF TGTGCCATCAGTGAGTCGAACAGCCCCTACGAGCAGTACTTC
few - TRBJ1-4 TRBV6-1 CASKLDATNEKLFF TGTGCCAGCAAACTAGACGCAACTAATGAAAAACTGTTTTTT
many - TRBJ2-7 TRBV6-1 CASSNPTSYEQYF TGTGCCAGCAGTAACCCAACTAGCTACGAGCAGTACTTC
- - TRBJ1-5 TRBV4-2 CASSRDHPPLNQPQHF TGTGCCAGCAGCCGGGATCACCCTCCTTTAAATCAGCCCCAGCATTTT
- - TRBJ2-7 TRBV4-2 CASSQDFLGFGSSYEQYF TGTGCCAGCAGCCAAGATTTTCTAGGTTTTGGGAGCTCCTACGAGCAGTACTTC
- - TRBJ1-1 TRBV10-1 CASSGMYTEAFF TGCGCCAGCAGTGGTATGTACACTGAAGCTTTCTTT
- TRBD1 TRBJ1-5 TRBV19 CASKDRVGQPQHF TGTGCCAGCAAGGACAGGGTGGGTCAGCCCCAGCATTTT
- TRBD1 TRBJ2-2 TRBV6-1 CASNQRTGANGELFF TGTGCCAGCAATCAAAGGACAGGGGCTAACGGGGAGCTGTTTTTT
many - TRBJ1-5 TRBV6-1 CAAGTDNQPQHF TGTGCCGCCGGGACGGATAATCAGCCCCAGCATTTT
- TRBD2 TRBJ2-7 TRBV6-6 CASSYFPPTQLTSGGYEQYF TGTGCCAGCAGTTACTTTCCGCCCACCCAACTCACTAGCGGGGGCTACGAGCAGTACTTC
- - TRBJ2-5 TRBV5-1 CASSVQQETQYF TGCGCCAGCAGCGTACAACAAGAGACCCAGTACTTC
many TRBD2 TRBJ2-7 TRBV7-2 CASSFMGTSGYEQYF TGTGCCAGCAGCTTCATGGGGACTAGCGGCTACGAGCAGTACTTC
- - TRBJ1-2 TRBV7-2 CASTQGPNYGYTF TGTGCCAGCACTCAGGGGCCTAACTATGGCTACACCTTC
many TRBD1 TRBJ1-5 TRBV20-1 CSAMPTGGREQPQHF TGCAGTGCGATGCCGACAGGGGGGCGAGAGCAGCCCCAGCATTTT
many - TRBJ1-1 TRBV7-2 CASSLWTENTEAFF TGTGCCAGCAGTCTCTGGACAGAGAACACTGAAGCTTTCTTT
many TRBD1 TRBJ1-5 TRBV2 CASSEGQGAQPQHF TGTGCCAGCAGTGAGGGGCAGGGGGCGCAGCCCCAGCATTTT